The rows below give T cell receptor beta chains drawn from one sample of a study of blood T cell repertoires in COVID-19. Assay used: immunoSEQ multiplex PCR; TCRdb lists only in-frame clones, some missing. The sample has approximately 440,000 clones; roughly 87% are singletons. The sample comprised PBMCs or T cells enriched from blood (not recorded which). The source is a woman aged 18-29 years who had recovered from COVID-19. The CDR3 runs from the conserved cysteine through the conserved F or W. A D gene is named only where the DNA matches it firmly. Only some rows state a clone size, as once, few, many or a class for expanded clones.

TRBV10-1,TRBJ1-1,-,-,CAAQAYLNTEAFF,TGCGCCGCCCAAGCATACTTGAACACTGAAGCTTTCTTT
TRBV24-1,TRBJ2-3,-,TRBD1,CATSDLKGQGWTDTQYF,TGTGCCACCAGTGATCTCAAAGGACAGGGATGGACAGATACGCAGTATTTT
TRBV19,TRBJ2-3,-,TRBD2,CASNTLAGGGPDTQYF,TGTGCCAGTAATACTCTAGCGGGGGGCGGCCCGGATACGCAGTATTTT
TRBV28,TRBJ2-3,once,TRBD1,CASSLPGTGTDTQYF,TGTGCCAGCAGTTTACCTGGGACAGGGACAGATACGCAGTATTTT
TRBV27,TRBJ1-5,-,-,CASSLSSSGVSNQPQHF,TGTGCCAGCAGTCTATCTTCCTCAGGGGTCAGCAATCAGCCCCAGCATTTT
TRBV5-5,TRBJ1-1,-,-,CASSSQTNTEAFF,TGTGCCAGCAGCTCACAGACGAACACTGAAGCTTTCTTT
TRBV15,TRBJ1-2,-,-,CATSRASGGEGYGYTF,TGTGCCACCAGCAGAGCCAGCGGGGGGGAGGGCTATGGCTACACCTTC
TRBV9,TRBJ1-1,-,-,CASSVAPDNTEAFF,TGTGCCAGCAGCGTAGCGCCAGATAACACTGAAGCTTTCTTT
TRBV9,TRBJ2-3,-,-,CASSVDSGWGTDTQYF,TGTGCCAGCAGCGTAGATTCGGGTTGGGGCACAGATACGCAGTATTTT
TRBV15,TRBJ1-2,-,-,CATSREADYGYTF,TGTGCCACCAGCAGAGAGGCGGACTATGGCTACACCTTC
TRBV19,TRBJ1-4,-,-,CASSAQGGKLFF,TGTGCCAGTAGTGCACAGGGCGGGAAACTGTTTTTT
TRBV6-5,TRBJ1-2,-,-,CASSYTGRDYAF,TGTGCCAGCAGTTACACCGGCCGGGATTACGCCTTC
TRBV21-1,TRBJ2-2,-,-,CASRRLLTTGFDVLGELFF,TGTGCCAGCCGCCGACTTCTCACAACAGGGTTCGATGTGCTCGGGGAGCTGTTTTTT
TRBV10-1,TRBJ1-2,-,-,CARASGYFSYGYTF,TGCGCCCGCGCCTCGGGGTACTTCTCCTATGGCTACACCTTC
TRBV10-2,TRBJ1-1,-,-,CASSDTGANTEAFF,TGCGCCAGCAGTGACACAGGAGCGAACACTGAAGCTTTCTTT
TRBV2,TRBJ1-6,-,-,CASMVGGYNSPLHF,TGTGCCAGCATGGTGGGGGGTTATAATTCACCCCTCCACTTT
TRBV19,TRBJ1-2,few,-,CASSLGRYGYTF,TGTGCCAGTAGTCTGGGGCGCTATGGCTACACCTTC
TRBV19,TRBJ1-5,-,-,CASRPTGRSNQPQHF,TGTGCCAGTAGACCAACAGGGCGTAGCAATCAGCCCCAGCATTTT
TRBV7-9,TRBJ1-6,once,TRBD1,CASSLGVTGESSPLHF,TGTGCCAGCAGCCTGGGGGTTACAGGGGAGTCTTCACCCCTCCACTTT
TRBV28,TRBJ1-6,-,-,CASSFNQGGTYNSPLHF,TGTGCCAGCAGTTTTAACCAGGGTGGGACCTATAATTCACCCCTCCACTTT
TRBV7-9,TRBJ1-1,-,-,CASSLAPGQGNTEAFF,TGTGCCAGCAGCTTAGCGCCAGGGCAGGGGAACACTGAAGCTTTCTTT
TRBV11-2,TRBJ2-2,-,-,CASSPLMGQSGELFF,TGTGCCAGCAGCCCCCTGATGGGGCAAAGCGGGGAGCTGTTTTTT
TRBV27,TRBJ2-4,-,TRBD2,CASSPGGGGNIQYF,TGTGCCAGCAGCCCGGGAGGGGGAGGAAACATTCAGTACTTC
TRBV12-5,TRBJ1-1,-,-,CASGLGYWGRGNTEAFF,TGTGCTAGTGGTTTAGGGTATTGGGGCAGGGGGAACACTGAAGCTTTCTTT
TRBV5-1,TRBJ1-4,-,-,CASSFGGSEKLFF,TGCGCCAGCAGCTTTGGAGGGAGTGAAAAACTGTTTTTT
TRBV10-2,TRBJ2-3,-,TRBD1,CASSLTGVQYF,TGCGCCAGCAGTTTGACAGGGGTGCAGTATTTT
TRBV24-1,TRBJ2-2,-,-,CATSDSNPGDGTGELFF,TGTGCCACCAGTGATTCAAACCCAGGGGATGGCACCGGGGAGCTGTTTTTT
TRBV2,TRBJ1-3,-,-,CATLVPSVDTIYF,TGTGCCACCCTAGTCCCCTCGGTTGACACCATATATTTT
TRBV12-3/TRBV12-4,TRBJ1-5,-,-,CASSLPGNTQHF,TGTGCCAGCAGTCTCCCAGGGAATACCCAGCATTTT
TRBV19,TRBJ1-2,-,TRBD1,CASIRDSANYGYTF,TGTGCCAGTATTCGGGACAGCGCTAACTATGGCTACACCTTC
TRBV30,TRBJ1-6,-,TRBD1,CAWSADRVGNSPLHF,TGTGCCTGGAGTGCTGACAGGGTCGGCAATTCACCCCTCCACTTT
TRBV11-2,TRBJ1-1,few,-,CASSPPGVGRGTEAFF,TGTGCCAGCAGCCCGCCCGGGGTGGGGAGAGGAACTGAAGCTTTCTTT
TRBV7-9,TRBJ2-7,-,-,CASSRPRGNFVYEQYF,TGTGCCAGCAGCAGACCCCGAGGGAACTTTGTCTACGAGCAGTACTTC
TRBV28,TRBJ2-7,-,-,CASSLPGSGSYEQYF,TGTGCCAGCAGTTTACCAGGGTCAGGCTCCTACGAGCAGTACTTC
TRBV9,TRBJ1-2,-,-,CASTIADRYSLNYGYTF,TGTGCCAGCACCATCGCCGACAGATACTCCTTAAACTATGGCTACACCTTC
TRBV29-1,TRBJ1-1,-,TRBD1,CSVGGGWGTEAFF,TGCAGCGTAGGAGGGGGCTGGGGAACTGAAGCTTTCTTT
TRBV20-1,TRBJ1-2,-,-,CSARDLRDYTF,TGCAGTGCTAGAGATCTACGCGACTACACCTTC
TRBV12-3/TRBV12-4,TRBJ1-2,-,TRBD1,CASSKQGADGYTF,TGTGCCAGCAGTAAACAGGGGGCCGATGGCTACACCTTC
TRBV19,TRBJ1-1,-,TRBD1,CASSPRDRGTEAFF,TGTGCCAGTAGTCCACGGGACAGGGGCACTGAAGCTTTCTTT
TRBV30,TRBJ2-5,-,TRBD1,CASETGAETQYF,TGTGCCTCCGAAACAGGGGCGGAGACCCAGTACTTC
TRBV10-3,TRBJ2-7,-,TRBD2,CAISRDYGEQYF,TGTGCCATCAGCCGGGACTATGGCGAGCAGTACTTC
TRBV28,TRBJ2-5,-,TRBD1,CASSGDRGTFQETQYF,TGTGCCAGCAGTGGGGACAGAGGGACCTTCCAAGAGACCCAGTACTTC
TRBV29-1,TRBJ1-1,-,-,CSVEPRTPANTEAFF,TGCAGCGTTGAACCCCGGACACCTGCTAACACTGAAGCTTTCTTT
TRBV3-1/TRBV3-2,TRBJ2-1,-,-,CASSQGSLAGEQFF,TGTGCCAGCAGCCAAGGATCCTTGGCGGGTGAGCAGTTCTTC
TRBV10-3,TRBJ1-5,-,-,CAISEWGGSQPQHF,TGTGCCATCAGTGAGTGGGGGGGGTCTCAGCCCCAGCATTTT
TRBV2,TRBJ2-1,-,-,CASSETGQQPYNEQFF,TGTGCCAGCAGCGAAACCGGACAGCAACCCTACAATGAGCAGTTCTTC